This TCR beta chain derives from a study of OX40 agonist ivuxolimab in advanced cancers. Study conclusions and caveats: Clonal expansion from baseline to week 6 occurred in both CD4+ and CD8+ T cells.

Data came from immunoSEQ multiplex PCR; TCRdb stores just in-frame clones and leaves some out. The table has 80,000 or so clones, about nine tenths seen once. Concerning this clone itself: Its antigen is not identified.

This clonotype was obtained from an adult with an advanced solid tumor such as melanoma, head and neck, liver or kidney cancer. This sample comprised CD4+ or CD8+ T cells sorted from blood, obtained in a trial of the OX40 agonist ivuxolimab.

The CDR3 DNA sequence: TGTGCCAGCAGTTACGACAGCAGCGCCGGGGAGCTGTTTTTT. Its translation: CASSYDSSAGELFF. The chain is built from TRBV6-6 and TRBJ2-2, with a possible D match to TRBD1 (5 bases). The V gene lost 2 bases and the J gene lost 6 bases, with 10 bases spanning the gap. The CDR3 spans 14 residues. The germline gives CDR1 MNHNY, CDR2 SVGAGI (reference sequence).